This T cell receptor (beta chain) comes out of a study of T cells in Graves' hyperthyroidism and ophthalmopathy. The CDR3 length is 10 residues. Per the germline V gene, CDR1 is ENHRY and CDR2 is SYGVKD. The V and J ends lost 10 bases and 4 bases respectively, with 2 bases between them. The investigators amplified TCR beta CDR3 regions from RNA transcripts. TCR CDR3 regions were first amplified by RT-PCR with HTBI primers. TCRdb reprocessed the multiplex PCR reads via MiXCR and lists one record per CDR3 protein. Of some 600,000 distinct CDR3 sequences in the sample, around 45% were seen once. Sequenced input: peripheral blood or thyroid tissue (not recorded which). The receptor's source is a young woman with Graves' hyperthyroidism. V usage is TRBV10-3 and J usage is TRBJ1-6; no firm D call. The DNA of the CDR3 is TGTGCCACTTATAATTCACCCCTCCACTTT. Its protein product is CATYNSPLHF.